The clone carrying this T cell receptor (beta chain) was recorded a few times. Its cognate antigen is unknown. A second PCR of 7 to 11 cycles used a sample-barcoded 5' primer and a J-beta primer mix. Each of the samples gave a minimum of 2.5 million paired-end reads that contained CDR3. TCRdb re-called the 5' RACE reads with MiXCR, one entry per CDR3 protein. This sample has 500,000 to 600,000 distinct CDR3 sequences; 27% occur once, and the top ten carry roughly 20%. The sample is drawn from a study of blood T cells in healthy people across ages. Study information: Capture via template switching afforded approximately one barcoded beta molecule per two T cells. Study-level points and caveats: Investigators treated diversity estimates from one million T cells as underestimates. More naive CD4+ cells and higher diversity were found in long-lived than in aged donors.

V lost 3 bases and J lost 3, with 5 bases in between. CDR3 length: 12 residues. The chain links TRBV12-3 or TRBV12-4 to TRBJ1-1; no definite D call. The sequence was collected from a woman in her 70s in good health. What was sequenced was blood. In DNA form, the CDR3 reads TGTGCCAGCAGTTTTCTTGACACTGAAGCTTTCTTT. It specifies CASSFLDTEAFF.